This T cell receptor (beta chain) was captured in a study of shared clonotypes between healthy human individuals. Background on the study: Every donor yielded three CD4 naive, three CD4 memory, two CD8 naive and one CD8 memory plate. Study-wide points: What rarefaction showed was incomplete sorted-subset sequencing despite large depth. Shared clonotypes: about 5.3% naive CD4, around 3.5% naive CD8, less than 2.5% memory CD4, approximately 0.4% memory CD8. Naive subsets usually exceeded memory subsets in estimated richness.

A word on this clone: What it binds is not known.

Clones were sequenced by immunoSEQ multiplex PCR, and TCRdb holds only the in-frame ones, with some missing. Of some 2 million clones in the sample, approximately 94% were seen once. Positive CCR7 selection of CD45RO-negative cells yielded the naive CD8 cells, and terminally differentiated effector memory CD45RA+ cells were excluded. Trimming left V 3 bases short and J 5 bases short, with 10 bases between. CDR3 length: 13 residues. Germline V gene data show CDR1 as MNHEY and CDR2 as SMNVEV (reference sequence). The sequenced sample consisted of naive CD8+ T cells sorted from blood. This receptor was identified in a man between 18 and 29 years old in good health. This sequence joins TRBV27 and TRBJ2-5; D might be TRBD1 (5 bases). In DNA form, the CDR3 reads TGTGCCAGCAGTTTTGGGGCGCGGGAGACCCAGTACTTC. This encodes CASSFGARETQYF.